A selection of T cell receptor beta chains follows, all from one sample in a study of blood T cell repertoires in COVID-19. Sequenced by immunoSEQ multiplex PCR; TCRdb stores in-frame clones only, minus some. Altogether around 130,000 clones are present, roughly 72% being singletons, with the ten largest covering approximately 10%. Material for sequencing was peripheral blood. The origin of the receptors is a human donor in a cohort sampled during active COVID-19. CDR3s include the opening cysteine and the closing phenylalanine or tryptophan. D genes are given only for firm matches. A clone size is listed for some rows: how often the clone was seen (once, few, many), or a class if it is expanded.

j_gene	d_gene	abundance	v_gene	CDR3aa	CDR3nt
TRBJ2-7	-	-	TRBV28	CASSWADGPYEQYF	TGTGCCAGCAGCTGGGCCGACGGTCCCTACGAGCAGTACTTC
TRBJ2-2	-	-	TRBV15	CATSRRGTGELFF	TGTGCCACCAGCAGGAGAGGGACCGGGGAGCTGTTTTTT
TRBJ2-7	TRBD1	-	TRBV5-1	CASSLGQGPYEQYF	TGCGCCAGCAGCTTGGGACAGGGCCCCTACGAGCAGTACTTC
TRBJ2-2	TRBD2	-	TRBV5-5	CASSLLAGGSGELFF	TGTGCCAGCAGCTTGCTAGCGGGTGGGTCGGGGGAGCTGTTTTTT
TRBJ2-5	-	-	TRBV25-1	CASSEGRLAAQETQYF	TGTGCCAGCAGTGAAGGGCGGCTAGCTGCGCAAGAGACCCAGTACTTC
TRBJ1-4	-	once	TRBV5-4	CASSPPGGQEGKLFF	TGTGCCAGCAGCCCCCCCGGGGGTCAAGAGGGAAAACTGTTTTTT
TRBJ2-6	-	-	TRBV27	CASSLIAGSGANVLTF	TGTGCCAGCAGTTTAATTGCGGGATCCGGGGCCAACGTCCTGACTTTC
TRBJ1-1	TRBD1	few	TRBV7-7	CASSPPGGLNTEAFF	TGTGCCAGCAGCCCTCCAGGGGGCCTGAACACTGAAGCTTTCTTT
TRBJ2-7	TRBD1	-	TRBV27	CASSFGDRVEQYF	TGTGCCAGCAGTTTCGGGGACAGGGTCGAGCAGTACTTC
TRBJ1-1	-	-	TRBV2	CASTTGLYTEAFF	TGTGCCAGCACTACAGGTTTGTACACTGAAGCTTTCTTT
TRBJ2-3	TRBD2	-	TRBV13	CASSSRLAGGTDTQYF	TGTGCCAGCAGCTCCCGACTAGCGGGGGGCACAGATACGCAGTATTTT
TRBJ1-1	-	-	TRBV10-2	CASSEVRDTEAFF	TGCGCCAGCAGTGAAGTCCGAGACACTGAAGCTTTCTTT
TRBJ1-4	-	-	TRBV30	CAWSGRGVTNEKLFF	TGTGCCTGGAGTGGCAGGGGAGTAACTAATGAAAAACTGTTTTTT
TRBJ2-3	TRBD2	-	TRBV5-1	CASSLGTRGGVWTDTQYF	TGCGCCAGCAGCTTGGGGACTCGCGGGGGGGTATGGACAGATACGCAGTATTTT
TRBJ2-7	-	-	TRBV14	CASSQVGPYGEQYF	TGTGCCAGCAGCCAAGTGGGGCCCTACGGCGAGCAGTACTTC
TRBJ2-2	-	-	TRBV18	CASSPAPGQRFGELFF	TGTGCCAGCTCACCCGCACCCGGCCAGCGTTTCGGGGAGCTGTTTTTT
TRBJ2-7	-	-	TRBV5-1	CASSLDFSYEQYF	TGCGCCAGCAGCTTGGACTTCTCCTACGAGCAGTACTTC
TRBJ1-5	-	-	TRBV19	CASTSSGVQPQHF	TGTGCCAGTACCTCCTCCGGGGTACAGCCCCAGCATTTT
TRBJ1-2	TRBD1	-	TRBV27	CASSLRDRVGGYTF	TGTGCCAGCAGCCTGAGGGACAGGGTGGGCGGCTACACCTTC
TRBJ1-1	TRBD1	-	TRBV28	CASKGGWNTEAFF	TGTGCCAGCAAAGGGGGCTGGAACACTGAAGCTTTCTTT
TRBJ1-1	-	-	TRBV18	CASSEGRNTEAFF	TGTGCCAGCTCCGAGGGCCGGAACACTGAAGCTTTCTTT
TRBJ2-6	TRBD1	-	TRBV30	CAWTGGDREQTF	TGTGCCTGGACCGGCGGGGACAGGGAACAGACTTTC
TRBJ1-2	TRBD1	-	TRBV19	CASSILQGAGGYTF	TGTGCCAGTAGTATATTACAGGGGGCCGGTGGCTACACCTTC
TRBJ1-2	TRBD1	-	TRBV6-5	CASSSGTGGVSGYTF	TGTGCCAGCAGCTCCGGGACAGGGGGCGTCAGCGGCTACACCTTC
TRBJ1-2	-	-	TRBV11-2	CASSEQTGYYGYTF	TGTGCCAGCAGCGAACAAACAGGGTACTATGGCTACACCTTC
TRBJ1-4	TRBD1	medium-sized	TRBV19	CASRRQGNEKLFF	TGTGCCAGTAGACGACAGGGGAATGAAAAACTGTTTTTT
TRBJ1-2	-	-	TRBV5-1	CASSFGSGYGYTF	TGCGCCAGCAGCTTCGGGAGTGGCTATGGCTACACCTTC
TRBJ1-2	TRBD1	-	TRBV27	CASSSPGQGGYGYTF	TGTGCCAGCAGTTCTCCGGGACAGGGGGGCTATGGCTACACCTTC
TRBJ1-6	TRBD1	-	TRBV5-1	CASSLTGTGNSPLHF	TGCGCCAGCAGCTTGACCGGGACAGGGAATTCACCCCTCCACTTT
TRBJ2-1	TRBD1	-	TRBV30	CVQGANEQFF	TGTGTTCAGGGGGCCAATGAGCAGTTCTTC
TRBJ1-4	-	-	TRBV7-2	CASSLAGAGTNEKLFF	TGTGCCAGCAGCTTAGCGGGGGCAGGGACTAATGAAAAACTGTTTTTT
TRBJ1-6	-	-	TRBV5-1	CASSLDGYNSPLHF	TGCGCCAGCAGCTTGGACGGGTATAATTCACCCCTCCACTTT
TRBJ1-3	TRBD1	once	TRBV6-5	CATKTGSENTIYF	TGTGCCACGAAGACAGGGAGTGAAAACACCATATATTTT
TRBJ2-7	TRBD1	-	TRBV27	CASAGEGQGYEQYF	TGTGCCAGCGCCGGTGAGGGACAGGGTTACGAGCAGTACTTC
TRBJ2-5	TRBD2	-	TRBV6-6	CASSPPASGGARETQYF	TGTGCCAGCAGTCCTCCGGCTAGCGGGGGGGCCAGGGAGACCCAGTACTTC
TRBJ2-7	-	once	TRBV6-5	CASSYSIIGSSYEQYF	TGTGCCAGCAGTTACTCGATTATCGGGAGCTCCTACGAGCAGTACTTC
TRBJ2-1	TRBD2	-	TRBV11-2	CASSPLGLAGDEQFF	TGTGCCAGCAGCCCGTTGGGACTAGCGGGAGATGAGCAGTTCTTC
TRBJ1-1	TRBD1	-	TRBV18	CASSPGQDGAFF	TGTGCCAGCTCACCTGGACAGGATGGGGCTTTCTTT
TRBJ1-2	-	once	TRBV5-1	CASSLEREGGYTF	TGCGCCAGCAGCTTGGAAAGGGAGGGTGGCTACACCTTC
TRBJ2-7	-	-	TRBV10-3	CAISESREIVSYEQYF	TGTGCCATCAGTGAGTCAAGGGAGATAGTCTCCTACGAGCAGTACTTC
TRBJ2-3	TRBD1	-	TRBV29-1	CSAVQGMKDTQYF	TGCAGCGCTGTACAGGGGATGAAAGATACGCAGTATTTT
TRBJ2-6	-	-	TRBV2	CASRSGSSGANVLTF	TGTGCCAGCAGGTCGGGGAGCTCTGGGGCCAACGTCCTGACTTTC
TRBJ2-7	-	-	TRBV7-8	CASSFSITGFQEQYF	TGTGCCAGCAGCTTTTCCATAACAGGGTTTCAGGAGCAGTACTTC
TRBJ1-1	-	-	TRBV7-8	CASSLGAGRNIYTEAFF	TGTGCCAGCAGCTTAGGAGCGGGTCGTAACATCTACACTGAAGCTTTCTTT
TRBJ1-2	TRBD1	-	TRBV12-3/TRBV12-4	CASSQTGANGYTF	TGTGCCAGCAGCCAGACAGGGGCGAATGGCTACACCTTC
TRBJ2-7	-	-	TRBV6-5	CASSYSFTAPYEQYF	TGTGCCAGCAGTTACTCGTTTACAGCACCCTACGAGCAGTACTTC
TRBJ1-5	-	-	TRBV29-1	CSVAEGQGQPQHF	TGCAGCGTCGCTGAAGGCCAGGGGCAGCCCCAGCATTTT
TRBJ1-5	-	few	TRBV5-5	CASSPRLNQPQHF	TGTGCCAGCAGCCCGAGACTCAATCAGCCCCAGCATTTT
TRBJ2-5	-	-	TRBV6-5	CATVERSQETQYF	TGTGCCACCGTGGAGAGGTCTCAAGAGACCCAGTACTTC
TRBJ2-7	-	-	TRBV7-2	CASSLYSPEQYF	TGTGCCAGCAGCTTATACAGCCCCGAGCAGTACTTC
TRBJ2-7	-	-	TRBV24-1	CATSLQGEQAEQYF	TGTGCCACCAGTTTGCAGGGTGAACAGGCAGAGCAGTACTTC
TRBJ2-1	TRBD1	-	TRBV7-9	CASNNPTGPNNEQFF	TGTGCCAGCAACAATCCGACAGGGCCCAACAATGAGCAGTTCTTC
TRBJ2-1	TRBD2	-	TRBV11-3	CASSSTSGGDNEQFF	TGTGCCAGCAGCTCGACTAGCGGGGGGGACAATGAGCAGTTCTTC
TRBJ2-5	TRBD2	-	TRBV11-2	CASRDYLAGALTQYF	TGTGCCAGCAGGGACTATTTAGCGGGGGCTTTGACCCAGTACTTC
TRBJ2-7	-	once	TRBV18	CASSPIFGDSYEQYF	TGTGCCAGCTCACCAATCTTCGGGGATTCCTACGAGCAGTACTTC
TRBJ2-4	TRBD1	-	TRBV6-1	CASSEARGQGKNIQYF	TGTGCCAGCAGTGAAGCCCGTGGACAGGGGAAAAACATTCAGTACTTC
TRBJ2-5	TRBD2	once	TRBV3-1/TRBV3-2	CASRKELAGGVQETQYF	TGTGCCAGCAGAAAAGAGCTAGCGGGGGGGGTTCAGGAGACCCAGTACTTC
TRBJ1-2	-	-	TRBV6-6	CASSYQGPGDGYTF	TGTGCCAGCAGTTATCAGGGGCCTGGGGATGGCTACACCTTC
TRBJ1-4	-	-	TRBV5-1	CASSRDTLKEKLFF	TGCGCCAGCAGCCGGGACACCCTAAAAGAAAAACTGTTTTTT
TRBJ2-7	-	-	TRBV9	CASSRTGEAYEQYF	TGTGCCAGCAGCCGTACGGGGGAAGCCTACGAGCAGTACTTC